This is a list of T cell receptor beta chains from one sample in a study of blood T cell repertoires in COVID-19. Here immunoSEQ multiplex PCR was the method, and the copy in TCRdb shows in-frame clones only, minus some. In the table there are 140,000 to 150,000 clones, 65% to 85% of which are singletons. The specimen sequenced was peripheral blood. The receptors here all came from a man between 25 and 39 years old with COVID-19, enrolled during active disease. CDR3s include the opening cysteine and the closing phenylalanine or tryptophan. The order of the fields is D gene, clone size, V gene, J gene, CDR3 protein, CDR3 DNA. D genes are given only for firm matches. Clone size is stated in some rows and not others, as once, few, many or a class when expanded.

>TRBD1|.|TRBV7-9|TRBJ2-7
CASSSSRGYEQYF
TGTGCCAGCAGCTCATCCAGGGGGTACGAGCAGTACTTC
>TRBD2|.|TRBV5-6|TRBJ2-7
CASSTTSGNYEQYF
TGTGCCAGCAGCACGACTAGCGGGAACTACGAGCAGTACTTC
>TRBD2|.|TRBV3-1/TRBV3-2|TRBJ2-1
CASSQEPSGRANEQFF
TGTGCCAGCAGCCAAGAACCTAGCGGGAGGGCCAATGAGCAGTTCTTC
>TRBD1|.|TRBV27|TRBJ1-2
CASSFGIGGDGYTF
TGTGCCAGCAGTTTCGGGATAGGGGGCGATGGCTACACCTTC
>TRBD2|.|TRBV4-2|TRBJ2-2
CASSQDIALAGPGAGELFF
TGTGCCAGCAGCCAAGATATAGCGCTAGCGGGTCCCGGCGCCGGGGAGCTGTTTTTT
>.|.|TRBV28|TRBJ2-7
CASSLRGYEQYF
TGTGCCAGCAGTTTGAGGGGGTACGAGCAGTACTTC
>.|few|TRBV18|TRBJ2-1
CASSPAAGRYNEQFF
TGTGCCAGCTCACCAGCGGCGGGACGGTACAATGAGCAGTTCTTC
>.|.|TRBV5-1|TRBJ2-7
CASSPYRGENAHEQYF
TGCGCCAGCAGCCCCTATAGGGGCGAAAACGCCCACGAGCAGTACTTC
>.|.|TRBV25-1|TRBJ1-4
CASSRMGRTNEKLFF
TGTGCCAGCAGTCGAATGGGGAGGACTAATGAAAAACTGTTTTTT
>.|.|TRBV4-2|TRBJ2-7
CASSQVSGSGTEGDEQYF
TGTGCCAGCAGCCAAGTGTCTGGTAGCGGCACTGAAGGGGACGAGCAGTACTTC
>.|.|TRBV12-3/TRBV12-4|TRBJ1-2
CASSSRGGYTF
TGTGCCAGCAGTTCTAGGGGTGGCTACACCTTC
>.|few|TRBV7-9|TRBJ1-2
CASSAYRAYGYTF
TGTGCCAGCAGCGCCTACAGGGCCTATGGCTACACCTTC
>.|.|TRBV12-3/TRBV12-4|TRBJ1-2
CASSSLYGYTF
TGTGCCAGCAGTTCACTCTATGGCTACACCTTC
>TRBD1|.|TRBV19|TRBJ2-1
CASSPTDRGRNEQFF
TGTGCCAGTAGTCCAACGGACAGGGGGCGGAATGAGCAGTTCTTC
>TRBD2|.|TRBV2|TRBJ2-5
CASSDPGLAGGPWETQYF
TGTGCCAGCAGTGACCCGGGACTAGCGGGAGGGCCATGGGAGACCCAGTACTTC
>TRBD1|.|TRBV5-5|TRBJ1-1
CASSLAEGAGVAFF
TGTGCCAGCAGCTTGGCAGAGGGGGCCGGGGTAGCTTTCTTT
>.|.|TRBV29-1|TRBJ2-2
CSVVGQGTNTGELFF
TGCAGCGTTGTAGGGCAGGGAACGAACACCGGGGAGCTGTTTTTT
>.|.|TRBV19|TRBJ2-3
CASSVGVSTDTQYF
TGTGCCAGTAGTGTAGGCGTTAGCACAGATACGCAGTATTTT
>.|.|TRBV5-8|TRBJ2-3
CASSLVGGQYF
TGTGCCAGCAGCTTGGTGGGAGGGCAGTATTTT
>TRBD2|many|TRBV24-1|TRBJ2-1
CATSDPGLSYDEQFF
TGTGCCACCAGTGACCCGGGACTATCCTATGATGAGCAGTTCTTC